These 14 T cell receptor beta chains share one sample of origin, sequenced in a study of blood T cell repertoires in COVID-19. The repertoire was sequenced with immunoSEQ multiplex PCR; TCRdb's copy has only in-frame clones and lacks some. The sample consists of roughly 100,000 clones, 84% of them appearing once. The specimen sequenced was peripheral blood. These TCRs come from a human donor in a cohort sampled during active or convalescent COVID-19.

The chain recombines TRBV3-1 (or the pseudogene TRBV3-2) with TRBJ2-1; 9 bases agree with TRBD1. The CDR3 length is 17 residues. V lost 4 bases to trimming and J lost 1 base; unmatched junction nucleotides: 8. Germline values: CDR1 LGHDT, CDR2 YNNKEL (reference sequence). This CDR3 is CASSRDIGTGSYNEQFF. The CDR3 nucleotides are TGTGCCAGCAGCCGAGACATCGGGACAGGGTCCTACAATGAGCAGTTCTTC.

The chain recombines TRBV15 with TRBJ2-2; D possibly corresponds to TRBD1 (5 bases). CDR1 and CDR2 from the germline V gene are LNHNV and YYDKDF (reference sequence). This CDR3 comprises 13 residues. V gave up 2 bases and J gave up 7 bases, with 8 bases separating them. The CDR3 sequence: CATSRQGHGELFF. As DNA, the CDR3 is TGTGCCACCAGCAGACAGGGCCACGGGGAGCTGTTTTTT.

This rearrangement joins TRBV5-1 to TRBJ2-3; 7 nucleotides align to TRBD2. V shed 4 bases and J 4 bases; nucleotides not matched to a gene: 9. The CDR3 length is 15 residues. Germline lookup yields CDR1 SGHRS and CDR2 YFSETQ. Here the CDR3 DNA reads TGCGCCAGCAGCGTAAGCGGGGAGAATCCAGATACGCAGTATTTT. Translating it yields CASSVSGENPDTQYF.

This chain uses TRBV11-2 with TRBJ2-2; TRBD2 aligns across 10 bases. Germline-derived CDR1 and CDR2 are SGHAT and FQNNGV. Losses at the gene ends were 4 bases for V and 5 bases for J; bases not matched to a gene: 4. This CDR3 comprises 15 residues. The DNA for the CDR3 is TGTGCCAGCAGCTCGGTAGCGGGGGGAACCGGGGAGCTGTTTTTT. Translation gives CASSSVAGGTGELFF.

The chain couples TRBV5-4 to TRBJ2-1; TRBD1 matches 8 bases. Germline CDR1 reads SGHNT; CDR2 reads YYREEE (reference sequence). The CDR3 totals 13 residues. V dropped 3 bases and J dropped 7; count of bases not matched to a gene: 3. The CDR3 bases are TGTGCCAGCAGCTGGACAGGGTATAATGAGCAGTTCTTC. Translated: CASSWTGYNEQFF. The full variable domain, its missing parts supplied by reference TRBV5-4 and TRBJ2-1, is ETGVTQSPTHLIKTRGQQVTLRCSSQSGHNTVSWYQQALGQGPQFIFQYYREEENGRGNFPPRFSGLQFPNYSSELNVNALELDDSALYLCASSWTGYNEQFFGPGTRLTVL.

This clone was found a few times. The chain has TRBV9 and TRBJ2-3; possibly TRBD1 for D (6 bases). The V end was cut by 3 bases, the J end by 10 bases, with 18 bases between. Germline V gene lookup returns CDR1 SGDLS and CDR2 YYNGEE. The length of the CDR3 is 14 residues. In DNA, the CDR3 is TGTGCCAGCAGCGAACCAAGGGCCCAGGGGCCGCAGTATTTT. Encoded protein: CASSEPRAQGPQYF.

The chain couples TRBV12-3 or TRBV12-4 to TRBJ1-6; no clear D gene. V lost 5 bases and J lost 10, with 6 bases in between. The CDR3 sequence is 11 residues long. CDR3 in amino acids: CASSPGSPLHF. The DNA for the CDR3 is TGTGCCAGCAGTCCTGGCTCACCCCTCCACTTT.

V usage is TRBV19 and J usage is TRBJ1-1; D is undetermined. V was cut by 4 bases and J by 1 base, with 7 bases left in between. This CDR3 contains 13 residues. Per germline, CDR1 LNHDA and CDR2 SQIVND (reference sequence). This chain's CDR3 is CASSTEENTEAFF. The CDR3 DNA reads TGTGCCAGTAGTACCGAGGAGAACACTGAAGCTTTCTTT.

This clone appeared a single time. The chain carries TRBV6-1 and TRBJ2-5, with D possibly matching TRBD2 (5 bases). The CDR3 contains 12 residues. Trimming cost V 2 bases and J 5 bases, with 6 bases left between them. Germline CDR1 and CDR2: MNHNS and SASEGT. CDR3 region: CASSERRETQYF. In DNA, the CDR3 is TGTGCCAGCAGTGAAAGGAGGGAGACCCAGTACTTC.

Written as DNA, the CDR3 is TGCGCCAGCAGCCGCGGGACAGGGGGGATCACCGGGGAGCTGTTTTTT. Protein product: CASSRGTGGITGELFF. J is TRBJ2-2 and V is TRBV5-1, with 11 bases matching TRBD1. The V segment lost 4 bases and the J segment 4 bases; nucleotides outside the gene matches: 6. Germline V gene data show CDR1 as SGHRS and CDR2 as YFSETQ. The CDR3 runs to 16 residues.

The chain couples TRBV18 to TRBJ2-7; D is perhaps TRBD2 (5 bases). Between the trimmed V and J ends, which lost 1 base and 3 bases, there was a span of 10 bases. Per the germline V gene, CDR1 is KGHSH and CDR2 is LQKENI. CDR3 length equals 14 residues. CDR3 in amino acids: CASSPRSGFYEQYF. DNA of the CDR3: TGTGCCAGCTCACCACGTTCGGGGTTCTACGAGCAGTACTTC.

This clone was seen a few times. V usage is TRBV29-1 and J usage is TRBJ1-1; 8 bases fit TRBD1. The CDR3 contains 12 residues. CDR1 is SQVTM, CDR2 ANQGSEA, per germline. V lost 4 bases to trimming and J lost 4 bases; unmatched junction nucleotides: 2. This CDR3 is CSVADRGTEAFF. As DNA, the CDR3 is TGCAGCGTTGCCGACAGGGGCACTGAAGCTTTCTTT.

The rearrangement links TRBV5-1 to TRBJ2-5, with 9 bases fitting TRBD2. CDR1 and CDR2 from the germline V gene are SGHRS and YFSETQ. The V gene end was trimmed by 4 bases and the J gene end by 3 bases; junction bases not matched to a gene: 13. The CDR3 has 17 residues. CDR3 sequence: CASSPSGAGGPEETQYF. CDR3 sequence (DNA): TGCGCCAGCAGCCCCTCCGGGGCGGGGGGGCCGGAAGAGACCCAGTACTTC. Full variable domain (missing parts from reference TRBV5-1 and TRBJ2-5): KAGVTQTPRYLIKTRGQQVTLSCSPISGHRSVSWYQQTPGQGLQFLFEYFSETQRNKGNFPGRFSGRQFSNSRSEMNVSTLELGDSALYLCASSPSGAGGPEETQYFGPGTRLLVL.

The chain joins TRBV28 to TRBJ1-5; possibly TRBD1 for D (6 bases). This CDR3 contains 13 residues. Germline CDR1 is MDHEN and CDR2 is SYDVKM. V was clipped by 7 bases and J by 6 bases, with 13 bases between them. CDR3 sequence (DNA): TGTGCCAGCATTACAGGGACGGGTCAGCCCCAGCATTTT. Translation gives CASITGTGQPQHF. The full variable domain, completed using reference TRBV28 and TRBJ1-5, is DVKVTQSSRYLVKRTGEKVFLECVQDMDHENMFWYRQDPGLGLRLIYFSYDVKMKEKGDIPEGYSVSREKKERFSLILESASTNQTSMYLCASITGTGQPQHFGDGTRLSIL.